This T cell receptor beta chain was sequenced during a study of OX40 agonist ivuxolimab in advanced cancers. Study summary: All patients had ivuxolimab intravenously every 2 weeks at 0.01 to 10 mg/kg. Partial responses occurred in Three dose-escalation patients, one with hepatocellular carcinoma and two with cutaneous melanoma.

Findings and limits, study-wide: Partial responders receiving 0.1-3.0 mg/kg showed among the lowest clonal expansion.

Turning to this clone: The target antigen is unknown.

TCRdb keeps only in-frame clones here, not all; method: immunoSEQ multiplex PCR. The sample yields tens of thousands of clones, roughly 92% seen once. Sequenced material: CD4+ or CD8+ T cells sorted from blood, taken in a trial of the OX40 agonist ivuxolimab. This TCR came from an adult with an advanced solid tumor such as melanoma, head and neck, liver or kidney cancer.

CDR3 bases: TGTGCCAGCAGGCGGGACAGGGGCTTCTTAGGTCAGCCCCAGCATTTT. As protein: CASRRDRGFLGQPQHF. The rearrangement links TRBV5-8 to TRBJ1-5; 10 nucleotides align to TRBD1. J was trimmed by 6 bases and V by 5 bases; bases with no gene match: 11. The germline V gene has CDR1 SGHTS and CDR2 YDEGEE. This CDR3 is built from 16 residues.